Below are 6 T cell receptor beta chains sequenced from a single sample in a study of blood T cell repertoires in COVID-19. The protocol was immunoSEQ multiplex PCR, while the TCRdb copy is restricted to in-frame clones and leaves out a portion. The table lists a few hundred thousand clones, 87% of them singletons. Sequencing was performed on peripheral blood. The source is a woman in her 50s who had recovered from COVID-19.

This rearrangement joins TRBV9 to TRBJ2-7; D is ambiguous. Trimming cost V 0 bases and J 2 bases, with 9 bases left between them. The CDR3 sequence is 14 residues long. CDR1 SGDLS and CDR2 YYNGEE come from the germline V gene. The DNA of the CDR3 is TGTGCCAGCAGCGTAGGTGGAGAAACCTACGAGCAGTACTTC. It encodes CASSVGGETYEQYF. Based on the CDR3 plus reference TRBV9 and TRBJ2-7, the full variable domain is DSGVTQTPKHLITATGQRVTLRCSPRSGDLSVYWYQQSLDQGLQFLIQYYNGEERAKGNILERFSAQQFPDLHSELNLSSLELGDSALYFCASSVGGETYEQYFGPGTRLTVT.

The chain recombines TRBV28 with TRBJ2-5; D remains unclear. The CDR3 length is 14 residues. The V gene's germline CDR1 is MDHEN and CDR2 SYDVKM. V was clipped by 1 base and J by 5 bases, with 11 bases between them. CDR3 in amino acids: CASSLYAAGETQYF. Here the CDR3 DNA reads TGTGCCAGCAGTTTATACGCGGCTGGGGAGACCCAGTACTTC.

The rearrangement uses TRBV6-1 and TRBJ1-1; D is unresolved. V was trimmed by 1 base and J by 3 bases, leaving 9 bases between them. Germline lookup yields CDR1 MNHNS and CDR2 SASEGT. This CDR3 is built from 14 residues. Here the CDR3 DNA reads TGTGCCAGCAGTGAAGGACATCCTCACACTGAAGCTTTCTTT. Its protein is CASSEGHPHTEAFF.

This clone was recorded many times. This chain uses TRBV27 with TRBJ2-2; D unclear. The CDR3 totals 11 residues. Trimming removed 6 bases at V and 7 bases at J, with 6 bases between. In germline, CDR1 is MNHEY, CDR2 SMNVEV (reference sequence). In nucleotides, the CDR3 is TGTGCCAGCAGCCAGTACGGGGAGCTGTTTTTT. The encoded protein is CASSQYGELFF.

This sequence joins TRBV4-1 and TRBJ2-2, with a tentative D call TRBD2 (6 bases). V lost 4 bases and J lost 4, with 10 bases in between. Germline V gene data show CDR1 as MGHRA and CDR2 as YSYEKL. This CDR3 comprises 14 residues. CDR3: CASSLAVVTGELFF. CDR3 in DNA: TGCGCCAGCAGCCTAGCGGTAGTCACCGGGGAGCTGTTTTTT.

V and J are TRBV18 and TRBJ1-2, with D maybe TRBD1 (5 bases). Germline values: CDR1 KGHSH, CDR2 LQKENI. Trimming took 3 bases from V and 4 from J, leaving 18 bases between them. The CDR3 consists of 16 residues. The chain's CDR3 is CASSPSGLPPVYGYTF. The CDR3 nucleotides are TGTGCCAGCTCACCCTCGGGACTCCCACCGGTCTATGGCTACACCTTC.